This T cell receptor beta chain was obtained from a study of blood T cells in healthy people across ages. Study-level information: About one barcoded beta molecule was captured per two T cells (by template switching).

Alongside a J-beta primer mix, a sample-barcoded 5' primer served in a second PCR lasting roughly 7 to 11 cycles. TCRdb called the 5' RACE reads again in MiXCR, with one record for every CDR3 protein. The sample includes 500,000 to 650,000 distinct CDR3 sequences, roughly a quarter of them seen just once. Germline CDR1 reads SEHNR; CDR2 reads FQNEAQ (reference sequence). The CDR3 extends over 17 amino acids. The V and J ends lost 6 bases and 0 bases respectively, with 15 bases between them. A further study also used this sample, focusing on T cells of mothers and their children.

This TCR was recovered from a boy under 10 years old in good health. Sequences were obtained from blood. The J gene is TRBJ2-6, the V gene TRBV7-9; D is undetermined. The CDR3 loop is CASSRNDVISGANVLTF. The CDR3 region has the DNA TGTGCCAGCAGTCGGAATGACGTCATCTCTGGGGCCAACGTCCTGACTTTC.